This T cell receptor (beta chain) was captured in a study of T cells in Graves' hyperthyroidism and ophthalmopathy. Regarding the study as a whole: Expanded thyroid clonotypes (above 0.001) were mostly also found in blood.

Over 18 months, lack of ophthalmopathy progression marked Graves' hyperthyroidism as stable. Every diagnosis used clinical symptoms, serum thyroxine and TRAb, thyroid ultrasound and orbital computed tomography. PBMCs came from less than 11 ml fresh peripheral blood. This clonotype was observed a handful of times. Its cognate antigen is unknown. The CDR3 length is 13 residues. Trimming took off 6 bases at V and 9 bases at J, with 15 bases between the two ends. Per germline, CDR1 LNHDA and CDR2 SQIVND (reference sequence). Amplification yielded TCR beta CDR3 regions, with RNA transcripts as the source. Researchers ran a first-round RT-PCR on the TCR CDR3 using the HTBI primer set. TCRdb re-derived calls from the multiplex PCR reads in MiXCR, one entry per CDR3 protein. The data contain roughly 570,000 distinct CDR3 sequences, around 16% of them seen just once; the ten biggest clones take up 6.5% to 8%.

The material sequenced was blood. The source is a woman in her 30s with Graves' hyperthyroidism. The rearrangement uses TRBV19 and TRBJ2-4; D is unclear. In DNA form, the CDR3 reads TGTGCCAGTAGACCGTCGCTTAAGGGCATTCAGTACTTC. This codes for CASRPSLKGIQYF.